This T cell receptor (beta chain) appears in the sequencing data of a study of T cells expressing NK-cell markers. About the research overall: HCMV seropositivity marked seven of the eight sequenced donors; one was seronegative.

TCRdb reprocessed the 5' RACE reads and reports one entry per CDR3 protein, with no DNA. Its table records 140,000 or so distinct CDR3 sequences. Findings and caveats of the study: The study found dominant NKG2C+ clonotypes at roughly 1.0-7.0% of CD8+ T cells in roughly six donors.

Regarding this clonotype: Antigen specificity is unknown.

Sequencing used blood T cells: a sorted CD56 or NKG2C T cell subset, CD4+ or CD8+ T cells, or bulk PBMC T cells (not recorded which). The TCR sequence derives from a man in his late teens or twenties in good health.

CDR3 region: CAIRDRAQETQYF. The chain has TRBV2 and TRBJ2-5; no DNA is available, so the TRBD1 call from TCRdb remains unchecked. The CDR3 length is 13 residues. Germline assignment: CDR1 SNHLY and CDR2 FYNNEI.